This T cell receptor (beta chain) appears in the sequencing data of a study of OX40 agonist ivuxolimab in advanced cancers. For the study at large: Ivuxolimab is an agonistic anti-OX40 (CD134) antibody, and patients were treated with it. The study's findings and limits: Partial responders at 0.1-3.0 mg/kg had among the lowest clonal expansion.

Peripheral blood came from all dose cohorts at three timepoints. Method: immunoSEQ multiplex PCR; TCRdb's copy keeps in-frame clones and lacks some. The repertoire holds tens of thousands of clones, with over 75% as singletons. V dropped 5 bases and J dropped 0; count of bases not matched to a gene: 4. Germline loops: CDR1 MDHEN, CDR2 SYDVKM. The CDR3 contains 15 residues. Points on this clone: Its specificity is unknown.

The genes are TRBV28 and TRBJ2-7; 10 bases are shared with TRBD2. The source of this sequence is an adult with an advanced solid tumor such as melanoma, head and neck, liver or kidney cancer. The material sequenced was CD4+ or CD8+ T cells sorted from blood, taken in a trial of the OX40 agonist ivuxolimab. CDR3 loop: CASSRGLAFSYEQYF. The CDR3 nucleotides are TGTGCCAGCAGTCGGGGACTAGCGTTCTCCTACGAGCAGTACTTC.